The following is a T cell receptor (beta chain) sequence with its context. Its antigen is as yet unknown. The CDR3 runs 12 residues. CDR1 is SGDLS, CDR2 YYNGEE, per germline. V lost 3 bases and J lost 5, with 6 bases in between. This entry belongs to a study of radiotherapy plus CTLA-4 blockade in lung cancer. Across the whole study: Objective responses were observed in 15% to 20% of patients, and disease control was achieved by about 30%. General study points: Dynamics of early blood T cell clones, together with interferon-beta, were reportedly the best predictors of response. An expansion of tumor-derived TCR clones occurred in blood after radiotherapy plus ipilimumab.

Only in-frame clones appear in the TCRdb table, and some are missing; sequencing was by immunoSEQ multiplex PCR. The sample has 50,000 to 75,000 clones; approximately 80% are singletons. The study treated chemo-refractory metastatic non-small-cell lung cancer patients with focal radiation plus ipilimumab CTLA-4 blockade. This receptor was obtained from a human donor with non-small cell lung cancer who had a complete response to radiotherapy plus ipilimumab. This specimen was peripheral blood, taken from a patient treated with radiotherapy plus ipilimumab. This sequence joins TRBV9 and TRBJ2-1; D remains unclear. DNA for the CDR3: TGTGCCAGCAGCGCTGTAAACAATGAGCAGTTCTTC. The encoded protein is CASSAVNNEQFF.